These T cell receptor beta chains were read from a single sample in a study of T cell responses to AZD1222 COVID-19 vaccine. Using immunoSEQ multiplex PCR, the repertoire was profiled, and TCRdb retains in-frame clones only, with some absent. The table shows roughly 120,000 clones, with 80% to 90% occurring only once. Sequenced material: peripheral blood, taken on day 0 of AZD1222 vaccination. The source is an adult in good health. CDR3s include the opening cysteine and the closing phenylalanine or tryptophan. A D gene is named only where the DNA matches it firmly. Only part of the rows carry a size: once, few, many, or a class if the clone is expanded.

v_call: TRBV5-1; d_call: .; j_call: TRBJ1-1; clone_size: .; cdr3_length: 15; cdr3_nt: TGCGCCAGCAGCCACCTCAGAGCCATGAACACTGAAGCTTTCTTT; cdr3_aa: CASSHLRAMNTEAFF
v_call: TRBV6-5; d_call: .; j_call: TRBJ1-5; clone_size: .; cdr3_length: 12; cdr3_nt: TGTGCCAGCAGCTACGGGGGCCAGCCCCAGCATTTT; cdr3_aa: CASSYGGQPQHF
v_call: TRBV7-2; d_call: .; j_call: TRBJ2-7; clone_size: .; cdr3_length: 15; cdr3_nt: TGTGCCAGCAGCTTAGAGGGGGACTATATCTACGAGCAGTACTTC; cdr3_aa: CASSLEGDYIYEQYF
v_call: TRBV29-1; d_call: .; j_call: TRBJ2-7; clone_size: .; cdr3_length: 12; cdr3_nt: TGCAGCGTTGAGGTAGAGGGCCACGAGCAGTACTTC; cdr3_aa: CSVEVEGHEQYF
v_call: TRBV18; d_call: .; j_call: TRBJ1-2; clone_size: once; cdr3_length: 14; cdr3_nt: TGTGCCAGCTCAACCAATCAGGCCAACTATGGCTACACCTTC; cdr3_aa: CASSTNQANYGYTF
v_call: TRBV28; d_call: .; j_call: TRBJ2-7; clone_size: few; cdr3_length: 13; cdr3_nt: TGTGCCAGCAATTACGAGCTCAGGCGGGAGCAGTACTTC; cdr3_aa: CASNYELRREQYF
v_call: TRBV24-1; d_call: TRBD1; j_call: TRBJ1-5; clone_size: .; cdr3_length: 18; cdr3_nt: TGTGCCACCAGTGATTTGCTGCTCGACCGGGACAGGGATCAGCCCCAGCATTTT; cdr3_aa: CATSDLLLDRDRDQPQHF
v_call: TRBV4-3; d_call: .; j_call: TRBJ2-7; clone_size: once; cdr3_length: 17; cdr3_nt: TGCGCCAGCAGCCAAGATCGGGGGCGTTCAAGCTCCTACGAGCAGTACTTC; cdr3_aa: CASSQDRGRSSSYEQYF
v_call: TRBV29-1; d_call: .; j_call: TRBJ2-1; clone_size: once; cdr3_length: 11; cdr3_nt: TGCAGCGGGAATGGGGTCTATGAGCAGTTCTTC; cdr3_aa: CSGNGVYEQFF
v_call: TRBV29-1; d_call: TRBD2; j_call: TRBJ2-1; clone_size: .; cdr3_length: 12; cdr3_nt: TGCAGCGTTGAAGTCGGCGGGGGTTTCGGGTTCTTC; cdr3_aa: CSVEVGGGFGFF
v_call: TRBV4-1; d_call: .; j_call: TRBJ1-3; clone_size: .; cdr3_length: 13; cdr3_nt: TGCGCCAGCAGCCAAGCCCAGGAAGGTACCATATATTTT; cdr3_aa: CASSQAQEGTIYF
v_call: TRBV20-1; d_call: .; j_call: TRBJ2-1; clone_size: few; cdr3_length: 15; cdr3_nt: TGCAGTGCTAGTGGCAGGGGACATGAAGGCAATGAGCAGTTCTTC; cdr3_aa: CSASGRGHEGNEQFF
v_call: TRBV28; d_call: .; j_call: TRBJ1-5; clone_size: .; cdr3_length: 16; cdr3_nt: TGTGCCAGCAGGTCCCAAGCAGTTCCTAGCAATCAGCCCCAGCATTTT; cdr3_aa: CASRSQAVPSNQPQHF
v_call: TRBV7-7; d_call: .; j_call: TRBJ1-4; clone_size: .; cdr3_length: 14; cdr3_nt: TGTGCTAGCAGCCCGACAGCAACTAATGAAAAACTGTTTTTT; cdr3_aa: CASSPTATNEKLFF
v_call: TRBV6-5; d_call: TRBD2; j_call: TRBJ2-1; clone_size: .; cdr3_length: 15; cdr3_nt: TGTGCCAGCAGTTCAGCGGGGGTCCACCCGAATGAGCAGTTCTTC; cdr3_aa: CASSSAGVHPNEQFF
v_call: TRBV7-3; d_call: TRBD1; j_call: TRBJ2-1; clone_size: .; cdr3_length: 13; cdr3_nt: TGTGCCAGCAGCTTAGGTACAGGGGGAGAGCAGTTCTTC; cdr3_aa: CASSLGTGGEQFF